These 8 T cell receptor beta chains were all obtained from the same sample, sequenced in a study of PD-1 blockade in classical Hodgkin lymphoma. Data came from immunoSEQ multiplex PCR; TCRdb stores just in-frame clones and leaves some out. The sample includes tens of thousands of clones, about 90% of them seen just once. Time point denoted: cycle 4 day 1 (C4D1), after around six weeks of nivolumab. All the patients suffered relapse after autologous stem cell transplantation, and brentuximab vedotin exposure differed. The sample was peripheral blood mononuclear cells (PBMCs), taken before the fourth cycle of nivolumab. These receptors were taken from a human donor with classical Hodgkin lymphoma.

The V gene is TRBV5-1, the J gene TRBJ1-2; perhaps TRBD1 as D (6 bases). Trimming took off 3 bases at V and 8 bases at J, with 14 bases between the two ends. Germline lookup yields CDR1 SGHRS and CDR2 YFSETQ. The CDR3 is made up of 13 amino acids. CDR3 DNA: TGCGCCAGCAGCTCATCACAGGGAGGAGGCTACACCTTC. Translating it yields CASSSSQGGGYTF.

The chain recombines TRBV6-6 with TRBJ1-1; TRBD1 is a possible D gene (6 bases). V lost 6 bases and J lost 5, with 16 bases in between. The CDR3 is 14 amino acids. Per germline, CDR1 MNHNY and CDR2 SVGAGI (reference sequence). CDR3 loop: CASRYNRVWTEAFF. For the CDR3, the DNA is TGTGCCAGCAGATATAACAGGGTCTGGACTGAAGCTTTCTTT.

The J gene is TRBJ2-7, the V gene TRBV18, with TRBD1 matching 8 bases. CDR1 and CDR2 from the germline V gene are KGHSH and LQKENI. V was pared by 2 bases and J by 0 bases, with 3 bases of the junction left unmatched. This CDR3 contains 15 residues. The CDR3 reads CASSPTQGASYEQYF. DNA of the CDR3: TGTGCCAGCTCACCAACCCAGGGGGCCTCCTACGAGCAGTACTTC.

The CDR3 loop reads CASLGQASTGELFF. CDR3 DNA: TGTGCCAGCCTTGGACAGGCTAGCACCGGGGAGCTGTTTTTT. This chain connects TRBV28 to TRBJ2-2, with 7 bases matching TRBD1. V trimming: 8 bases; J trimming: 4 bases; junction bases outside the gene matches: 7. The germline gives CDR1 MDHEN, CDR2 SYDVKM. This CDR3 is 14 amino acids long.

This sequence joins TRBV6-5 and TRBJ2-7; D tentatively fits TRBD1 or TRBD2 (5 bases each). Trimming stripped 0 bases from V and 9 bases from J, with 12 bases between. The CDR3 extends over 13 amino acids. Germline assignment: CDR1 MNHEY and CDR2 SVGAGI. This CDR3 reads CASSYSSGAWQYF. As DNA, the CDR3 is TGTGCCAGCAGTTACTCTTCCGGGGCCTGGCAGTACTTC.

The J gene is TRBJ2-5, the V gene TRBV2, with 7 bases matching TRBD2. The CDR3 runs to 16 residues. V shed 2 bases, J shed 2 bases, and the junction held 8 bases outside the gene matches. CDR1 is SNHLY and CDR2 is FYNNEI in the germline V gene. CDR3 bases: TGTGCCAGCAGTGAATCACCCCCTAGCGGACAAGAGACCCAGTACTTC. The encoded protein is CASSESPPSGQETQYF.

This rearrangement joins TRBV9 to TRBJ1-2; D may be TRBD1 (5 bases). The CDR3 is 16 amino acids. The V and J ends lost 0 bases and 0 bases respectively, with 12 bases between them. From germline, CDR1 is SGDLS and CDR2 YYNGEE. CDR3 amino acids: CASSVGIWTTNYGYTF. DNA of the CDR3: TGTGCCAGCAGCGTAGGAATCTGGACAACTAACTATGGCTACACCTTC. Based on the CDR3 plus reference TRBV9 and TRBJ1-2, the full variable domain is DSGVTQTPKHLITATGQRVTLRCSPRSGDLSVYWYQQSLDQGLQFLIQYYNGEERAKGNILERFSAQQFPDLHSELNLSSLELGDSALYFCASSVGIWTTNYGYTFGSGTRLTVV.

The rearrangement joins TRBV19 to TRBJ2-3; D unresolved. V lost 2 bases, J lost 3 bases, and 12 bases lay in between. Germline V CDR1 and CDR2: LNHDA, SQIVND (reference sequence). CDR3 size: 15 residues. The CDR3 sequence is CASSISQRLTDTQYF. DNA of the CDR3: TGTGCCAGTAGTATAAGCCAGAGGTTGACAGATACGCAGTATTTT.